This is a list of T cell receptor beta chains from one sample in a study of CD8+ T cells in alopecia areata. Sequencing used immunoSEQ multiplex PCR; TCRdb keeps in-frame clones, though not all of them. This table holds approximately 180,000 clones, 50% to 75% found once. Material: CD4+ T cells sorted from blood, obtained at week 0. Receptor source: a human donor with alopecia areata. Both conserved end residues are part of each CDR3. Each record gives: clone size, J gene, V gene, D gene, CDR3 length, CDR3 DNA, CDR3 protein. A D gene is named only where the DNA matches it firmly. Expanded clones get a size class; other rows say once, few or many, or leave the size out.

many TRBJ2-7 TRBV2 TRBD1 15 TGTGCCAGCTTAGGGACAGCCACGTCCTCCTACGAGCAGTACTTC CASLGTATSSYEQYF
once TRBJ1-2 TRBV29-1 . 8 TGCAGCGTTGATGGCTACACCTTC CSVDGYTF
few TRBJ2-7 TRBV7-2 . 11 TGTGCCAGCAGCCTAACCTACGAGCAGTACTTC CASSLTYEQYF
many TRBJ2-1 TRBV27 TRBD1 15 TGTGCCAGCAGTTCGAACAGGGGGCGTGGGAATGAGCAGTTCTTC CASSSNRGRGNEQFF
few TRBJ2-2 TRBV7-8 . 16 TGTGCCAGCAGCCAACAAGAAGTCGTAGGCGTCGGGGAGCTGTTTTTT CASSQQEVVGVGELFF
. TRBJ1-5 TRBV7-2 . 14 TGTGCCAGCAGCGTACAGGGTTCGGGGCAGCCCCAGCATTTT CASSVQGSGQPQHF
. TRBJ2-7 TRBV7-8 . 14 TGTGCCAGCAGCTTAGTGGTTTCGGGGGTCGAGCAGTACTTC CASSLVVSGVEQYF
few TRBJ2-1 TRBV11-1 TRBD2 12 TGTGCCAGCAGCCTCGCCGGACTAGATCAGTTCTTC CASSLAGLDQFF
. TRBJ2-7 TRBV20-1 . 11 TGCAGTGCTCTCTTACGGAACGAGCAGTACTTC CSALLRNEQYF
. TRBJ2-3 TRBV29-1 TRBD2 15 TGCAGCGTTGAAGGAGGCGGGGGGAGGTCAGATACGCAGTATTTT CSVEGGGGRSDTQYF
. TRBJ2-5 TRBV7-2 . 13 TGTGCCAGCAGCTTAAGTATGGGTGAGACCCAGTACTTC CASSLSMGETQYF
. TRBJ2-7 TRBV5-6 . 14 TGTGCCAGCAGCTTTTTGCCCTACCTCTACGAGCAGTACTTC CASSFLPYLYEQYF
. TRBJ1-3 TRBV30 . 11 TGTGCCTGGAGTCATGGAAACACCATATATTTT CAWSHGNTIYF
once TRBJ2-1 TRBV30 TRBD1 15 TGTGCCTGGAGCCTGCCCGGGACAGTCTACAATGAGCAGTTCTTC CAWSLPGTVYNEQFF
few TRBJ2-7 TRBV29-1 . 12 TGCAGCGTCGCGACGGGATCCTACGAGCAGTACTTC CSVATGSYEQYF
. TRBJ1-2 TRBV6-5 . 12 TGTGCCAGCTGGGAGGTTGGCTATGGCTACACCTTC CASWEVGYGYTF
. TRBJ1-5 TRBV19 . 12 TGTGCCAGTACCTTTAGCAATCAGCCCCAGCATTTT CASTFSNQPQHF
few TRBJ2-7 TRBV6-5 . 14 TGTGCCAGCGCAAAGACGCGCACCTCCTACGAGCAGTACTTC CASAKTRTSYEQYF
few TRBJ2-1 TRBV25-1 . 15 TGTGCCAGCAGTGAATTGGGGGGCAGGGACAATGAGCAGTTCTTC CASSELGGRDNEQFF
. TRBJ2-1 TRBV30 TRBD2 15 TGTGCCTGGAGTGTTGGGGCTAGCGGGGGGTCTGAGCAGTTCTTC CAWSVGASGGSEQFF
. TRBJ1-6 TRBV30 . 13 TGTGCCTGGAGTGTAGGATGGGGATCACCCCTCCACTTT CAWSVGWGSPLHF
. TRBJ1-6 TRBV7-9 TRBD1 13 TGTGCCAGCAGCCGACAGGGAAATTCACCCCTCCACTTT CASSRQGNSPLHF
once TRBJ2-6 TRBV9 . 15 TGTGCCAGCAGCGTCGGAGGGGTTGGGGCCAACGTCCTGACTTTC CASSVGGVGANVLTF
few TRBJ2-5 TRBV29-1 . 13 TGCAGCGTTGATCGGGCAGTCCAAGAGACCCAGTACTTC CSVDRAVQETQYF
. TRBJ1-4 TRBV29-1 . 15 TGCAGCGTCGCAACGTTGGACCCAACTAATGAAAAACTGTTTTTT CSVATLDPTNEKLFF
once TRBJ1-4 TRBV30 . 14 TGTGCCTGGAGTAGGGGGAGTATAGAAGAAAAACTGTTTTTT CAWSRGSIEEKLFF
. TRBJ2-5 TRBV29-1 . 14 TGCAGCGTTGAGCCCCGGGACACAAAAGAGACCCAGTACTTC CSVEPRDTKETQYF
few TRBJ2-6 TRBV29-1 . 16 TGCAGGCAACCGGGACGGACGGGCGGAGGGGCCAACGTCCTGACTTTC CRQPGRTGGGANVLTF
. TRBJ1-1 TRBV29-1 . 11 TGCAGCGTTGAAAGGAACACTGAAGCTTTCTTT CSVERNTEAFF
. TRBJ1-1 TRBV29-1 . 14 TGCAGCGTTGACACACCGGGAGGGGCCCGGGAAGCTTTCTTT CSVDTPGGAREAFF
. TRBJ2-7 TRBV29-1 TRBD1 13 TGCAGCGCAACGGGACAGGGGGCCTACGAGCAGTACTTC CSATGQGAYEQYF
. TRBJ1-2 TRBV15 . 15 TGTGCCACCAGCCCCCCAACCCCAGGGGACTATGGCTACACCTTC CATSPPTPGDYGYTF
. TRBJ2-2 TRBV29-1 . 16 TGCAGCGTTGGACTTTCGTTTGGAACGCGAACCGGGGAGCTGTTTTTT CSVGLSFGTRTGELFF
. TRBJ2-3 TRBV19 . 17 TGTGCCAGTAGTATCAGAGATCACGAGGGGATTTTGGATACGCAGTATTTT CASSIRDHEGILDTQYF
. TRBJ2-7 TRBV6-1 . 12 TGTGCCAGCAGTAATGAAGGGGGCGAGCAGTACTTC CASSNEGGEQYF
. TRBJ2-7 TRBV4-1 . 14 TGCGCCAGCAGCCAAGATAGAGGTTTCTACGAGCAGTACTTC CASSQDRGFYEQYF
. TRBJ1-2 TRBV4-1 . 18 TGCGCCAGCAGCCAAGATCTTCCCACCAATCGGGCAGGGCCTGGCTACACCTTC CASSQDLPTNRAGPGYTF
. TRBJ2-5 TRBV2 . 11 TGTGCCAGCAGCGAGGAAGAGACCCAGTACTTC CASSEEETQYF
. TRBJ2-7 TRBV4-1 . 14 TGCGCCAGCAGCCAAGATCATGGAACCTACGAGCAGTACTTC CASSQDHGTYEQYF
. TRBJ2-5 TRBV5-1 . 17 TGCGCCAGCAGCTCACGCCCAGACCCCAAGGACCAAGAGACCCAGTACTTC CASSSRPDPKDQETQYF
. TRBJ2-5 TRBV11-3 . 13 TGTGCCAGCAGTACCGAAGAGCAAGAGACCCAGTACTTC CASSTEEQETQYF
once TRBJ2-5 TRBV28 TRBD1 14 TGTGCCAGCAGTTTCCCAGGGGGCATGGAGACCCAGTACTTC CASSFPGGMETQYF